The T cell receptor beta chain under discussion was sequenced for a study of cytomegalovirus exposure and HLA in healthy donors. Across the whole study: Among the roughly 430 genotyped donors, around 85% were placed in the Caucasian-associated ancestry cluster.

General observations from the study: A few V segments could not be told apart, such as TRBV6-2 and TRBV6-3, and were left out.

The PCR ran on 60 Vbeta and 13 Jbeta primers. The assay was immunoSEQ multiplex PCR, and TCRdb's table has in-frame clones only and misses some. The table lists about 120,000 clones, about 81% of them singletons. CDR3 length: 14 residues. The V end was cut by 4 bases, the J end by 0 bases, with 9 bases between. From germline, CDR1 is MGHDK and CDR2 SYGVNS. Details on this clone: Its target is not known.

The chain combines TRBV25-1 with TRBJ1-1; D not certain. The clonotype was recovered from a man in his forties in good health and CMV-seronegative. The sequencing input was PBMCs. In DNA form, the CDR3 reads TGTGCCAGCAGTGTTCCGGGGATGAACACTGAAGCTTTCTTT. Amino acids: CASSVPGMNTEAFF.